This passage covers 10 T cell receptor beta chains from one sample sequenced in a study of OX40 agonist ivuxolimab in advanced cancers. Generated by immunoSEQ multiplex PCR, the TCRdb table keeps only in-frame clones and is missing some. The data contain around 37,000 clones, 83% of them singletons. The starting material was CD4+ or CD8+ T cells sorted from blood, obtained in a trial of the OX40 agonist ivuxolimab. Source of these receptors: an adult with an advanced solid tumor such as melanoma, head and neck, liver or kidney cancer.

The rearrangement links TRBV9 to TRBJ2-1, with D uncertain. Germline V CDR1 and CDR2: SGDLS, YYNGEE. The ends were cut back, 0 bases at V and 5 bases at J, with 6 bases in the middle. The length of the CDR3 is 13 residues. The CDR3 protein is CASSVEVDNEQFF. DNA for the CDR3: TGTGCCAGCAGCGTAGAAGTAGACAATGAGCAGTTCTTC.

V and J are TRBV19 and TRBJ1-1, with a possible D match to TRBD1 (5 bases). Trimming took 3 bases from V and 3 from J, leaving 11 bases between them. Germline V gene sequence: CDR1 LNHDA, CDR2 SQIVND (reference sequence). The CDR3 contains 14 residues. The CDR3: CASSIFGGHTEAFF. The CDR3 DNA sequence: TGTGCCAGTAGTATTTTTGGGGGACACACTGAAGCTTTCTTT.

The J gene is TRBJ1-5, the V gene TRBV7-8; D possibly corresponds to TRBD1 (6 bases). Deletions cut 5 bases from V and 0 bases from J, with 11 bases between. Germline V gene sequence: CDR1 SGHVS, CDR2 FQNEAQ. The CDR3 loop spans 15 amino acids. The CDR3 reads CASSQGRDSNQPQHF. The CDR3 DNA reads as TGTGCCAGCAGCCAGGGGAGGGATAGCAATCAGCCCCAGCATTTT.

The J gene is TRBJ2-1, the V gene TRBV4-3; 12 positions agree with TRBD2. This CDR3 is built from 15 residues. J lost 5 bases, V lost 3 bases, and 2 bases had no gene match. Germline CDR1 LGHNA, CDR2 YSLEER. The CDR3: CASSHLAGGNNEQFF. The CDR3 DNA is TGCGCCAGCAGCCACCTAGCGGGGGGGAACAATGAGCAGTTCTTC.

This rearrangement joins TRBV6-1 to TRBJ2-3; no definite D call. V was shortened by 1 base and J by 7 bases, with 9 bases between the two germline ends. In germline, CDR1 is MNHNS, CDR2 SASEGT. The CDR3 length is 13 residues. Here the CDR3 reads CASSEVVGNTQYF. The CDR3, as DNA: TGTGCCAGCAGTGAAGTTGTGGGGAATACGCAGTATTTT.

This chain uses TRBV7-8 with TRBJ2-1; 8 bases align to TRBD2. The CDR3 sequence is 16 residues long. The V gene end was trimmed by 1 base and the J gene end by 6 bases; junction bases not matched to a gene: 8. From germline, CDR1 is SGHVS and CDR2 FQNEAQ. The CDR3 loop is CASSLVGRGAGNEQFF. The DNA for the CDR3 is TGTGCCAGCAGCTTAGTGGGGCGGGGGGCCGGCAATGAGCAGTTCTTC. The variable domain in full, completed from reference TRBV7-8 and TRBJ2-1, reads GAGVSQSPRYKVAKRGQDVALRCDPISGHVSLFWYQQALGQGPEFLTYFQNEAQLDKSGLPSDRFFAERPEGSVSTLKIQRTQQEDSAVYLCASSLVGRGAGNEQFFGPGTRLTVL.

This clone has just one count. The genes are TRBV11-2 and TRBJ2-1, with 13 bases fitting TRBD2. Germline values: CDR1 SGHAT, CDR2 FQNNGV. CDR3 size: 16 residues. V gave up 5 bases and J gave up 7 bases; unmatched junction bases: 8. CDR3 loop: CASSPYTSGGVNEQFF. The CDR3 DNA reads TGTGCCAGCAGCCCGTATACTAGCGGGGGGGTAAATGAGCAGTTCTTC.

The chain carries TRBV28 and TRBJ2-5; D unclear. In germline, CDR1 is MDHEN, CDR2 SYDVKM. The V and J ends lost 3 bases and 12 bases respectively, with 17 bases between them. The CDR3 loop spans 13 amino acids. CDR3 region: CASSFPRLKRKYF. CDR3 bases: TGTGCCAGCAGTTTCCCCCGTCTAAAGCGTAAGTACTTC. The variable domain in full, with the rest retrieved from reference TRBV28 and TRBJ2-5, is DVKVTQSSRYLVKRTGEKVFLECVQDMDHENMFWYRQDPGLGLRLIYFSYDVKMKEKGDIPEGYSVSREKKERFSLILESASTNQTSMYLCASSFPRLKRKYFGPGTRLLVL.

V is TRBV27 and J is TRBJ2-5, with 7 bases lining up with TRBD2. The tail of the sequence fits TRBJ2-7 better, so the J call may be wrong. The CDR3 totals 15 residues. From germline, CDR1 is MNHEY and CDR2 SMNVEV (reference sequence). CDR3 sequence: CASTLTPGLTYEQYF. DNA of the CDR3: TGTGCCAGCACCTTGACGCCGGGACTAACCTACGAGCAGTACTTC.

The CDR3 DNA sequence: TGTGCCAGCAGTGCCCCGGGACAGGGCCACTACGAGCAGTACTTC. Its translation: CASSAPGQGHYEQYF. The chain employs TRBV27 and TRBJ2-7; 9 nucleotides align to TRBD1. CDR3 length equals 15 residues. J was trimmed by 3 bases and V by 5 bases; bases with no gene match: 8. CDR1 and CDR2 (germline): MNHEY, SMNVEV (reference sequence).